These 31 T cell receptor beta chains were sequenced from one sample in a study of blood T cell repertoires in COVID-19. Data came from immunoSEQ multiplex PCR; TCRdb stores just in-frame clones and leaves some out. In the table there are about 220,000 clones, approximately 88% of which are singletons. Specimen: PBMCs or T cells enriched from blood (not recorded which). These receptors came from a woman between 40 and 50 years old with acute COVID-19.

V and J are TRBV12-5 and TRBJ1-3; D unclear. Germline-derived CDR1 and CDR2 are LGHNT and FRNRAP. Trimming stripped 2 bases from V and 4 bases from J, with 21 bases between. The CDR3 spans 18 residues. CDR3: CASGLRSGLGSFGNTIYF. CDR3 DNA: TGTGCTAGTGGTTTGCGATCGGGCCTCGGGAGCTTCGGAAACACCATATATTTT. Looking up the rest from reference TRBV12-5 and TRBJ1-3 gives the full variable domain: DARVTQTPRHKVTEMGQEVTMRCQPILGHNTVFWYRQTMMQGLELLAYFRNRAPLDDSGMPKDRFSAEMPDATLATLKIQPSEPRDSAVYFCASGLRSGLGSFGNTIYFGEGSWLTVV.

The chain recombines TRBV9 with TRBJ2-5; 8 positions match TRBD2. This CDR3 has 15 amino acids. Looked up from germline, CDR1 is SGDLS and CDR2 is YYNGEE. J lost 5 bases, V lost 3 bases, and 9 bases had no gene match. The CDR3 region is CASSGAGGEYETQYF. In DNA form, the CDR3 reads TGTGCCAGCAGCGGCGCGGGGGGCGAATATGAGACCCAGTACTTC.

In DNA form, the CDR3 reads TGTGCCAGCAGCCCCCTCGGGGGGTTAGGAACTGAAGCTTTCTTT. It is translated as CASSPLGGLGTEAFF. V usage is TRBV9 and J usage is TRBJ1-1; D is possibly TRBD1 (5 bases). CDR1 and CDR2 (germline): SGDLS, YYNGEE. CDR3 length equals 15 residues. Trimming cost V 4 bases and J 5 bases, with 18 bases left between them.

CDR3 residues: CATRALRFGTDTQYF. CDR3 sequence (DNA): TGTGCCACCAGGGCACTACGATTCGGCACAGATACGCAGTATTTT. The V and J genes are TRBV15 and TRBJ2-3, with unresolved D. CDR3 size: 15 residues. The V end lost 6 bases, the J end lost 1 base, and 14 bases lay between the germline ends. CDR1 LNHNV and CDR2 YYDKDF come from the germline V gene (reference sequence). Looking up the rest from reference TRBV15 and TRBJ2-3 gives the full variable domain: DAMVIQNPRYQVTQFGKPVTLSCSQTLNHNVMYWYQQKSSQAPKLLFHYYDKDFNNEADTPDNFQSRRPNTSFCFLDIRSPGLGDTAMYLCATRALRFGTDTQYFGPGTRLTVL.

The CDR3 DNA reads as TGTGCCACCAGTGATCTAACGTACAGGTACAATGAGCAGTTCTTC. It codes for CATSDLTYRYNEQFF. The chain combines TRBV24-1 with TRBJ2-1, with D possibly matching TRBD1 (5 bases). The CDR3 has 15 amino acids. V shed 3 bases and J shed 4 bases, with 12 bases lying between them. CDR1 is KGHDR, CDR2 SFDVKD, per germline.

The chain combines TRBV2 with TRBJ2-1; TRBD2 might be the D (5 bases). V was pared by 6 bases and J by 7 bases, with 7 bases between. Looked up from germline, CDR1 is SNHLY and CDR2 is FYNNEI. This CDR3 is built from 11 residues. The CDR3 reads CASREVNEQFF. CDR3 sequence (DNA): TGTGCCAGCAGGGAGGTGAATGAGCAGTTCTTC.

Written as DNA, the CDR3 is TGTGCCAGCAGAACCGGGACACTAAGCAATCAGCCCCAGCATTTT. This sequence encodes CASRTGTLSNQPQHF. V gene TRBV2 combines with J gene TRBJ1-5, with TRBD1 as a possible D gene (6 bases). This CDR3 comprises 15 residues. In germline, CDR1 is SNHLY, CDR2 FYNNEI. V was trimmed by 6 bases and J by 1 base, leaving 13 bases between them.

The V gene is TRBV5-1, the J gene TRBJ2-1, with D possibly being TRBD1 (6 bases). Trimming removed 5 bases at V and 9 bases at J, with 18 bases between. Germline loops: CDR1 SGHRS, CDR2 YFSETQ. This CDR3 has 14 residues. This chain's CDR3 is CASSSGTPRSEQFF. CDR3 coding DNA: TGCGCCAGCAGTTCCGGGACACCCCGGAGTGAGCAGTTCTTC.

The chain joins TRBV5-5 to TRBJ2-3, with D possibly matching TRBD2 (6 bases). V lost 4 bases and J 5 bases, leaving 17 bases between the germline ends. This CDR3 is built from 15 residues. The germline gives CDR1 SGHKS, CDR2 YYEKEE (reference sequence). The DNA of the CDR3 is TGTGCCAGCAGCCCGGACTACTCTCCTGAAGATACGCAGTATTTT. This translates into CASSPDYSPEDTQYF.

V and J are TRBV5-4 and TRBJ2-7; TRBD2 aligns across 8 bases. This CDR3 has 17 amino acids. V lost 0 bases, J lost 3 bases, and 11 bases stayed unmatched. Germline V gives CDR1 SGHNT, CDR2 YYREEE (reference sequence). The CDR3 nucleotides read TGTGCCAGCAGCTTGGCCGGTAGGGGACTAGGGGTCTACGAGCAGTACTTC. As protein: CASSLAGRGLGVYEQYF.

This clone was seen more than once but under ten times. The V and J genes are TRBV5-6 and TRBJ1-2; the match to TRBD1 covers 7 bases. V shed 1 base and J 4 bases; nucleotides not matched to a gene: 13. The length of the CDR3 is 17 residues. Germline V gene data show CDR1 as SGHDT and CDR2 as YYEEEE. In nucleotides, the CDR3 is TGTGCCAGCAGCTTGTGGGGGACAGTCCTCCGGGGCTATGGCTACACCTTC. Translation: CASSLWGTVLRGYGYTF.

This chain links TRBV7-2 with TRBJ2-1; a possible D gene is TRBD1 (5 bases). CDR3 length: 16 amino acids. CDR1 is SGHTA and CDR2 is FQGNSA in the germline V gene. V dropped 0 bases and J dropped 8 bases, with 17 bases sitting between them. CDR3 in amino acids: CASSLAVQGILYEQFF. DNA of the CDR3: TGTGCCAGCAGCTTAGCTGTCCAGGGAATATTGTATGAGCAGTTCTTC.

The chain has TRBV27 and TRBJ1-2, with 11 bases that match TRBD1. The CDR3 runs 16 residues. The trim removed 5 bases at V and 6 bases at J, leaving 11 bases unmatched. The germline CDR1 and CDR2 sequences are MNHEY and SMNVEV (reference sequence). Here the CDR3 reads CASSPNQGQGVDGYTF. CDR3 bases: TGTGCCAGCAGTCCAAACCAGGGACAGGGGGTTGATGGCTACACCTTC.

This rearrangement joins TRBV5-1 to TRBJ1-4, with D possibly matching TRBD1 (6 bases). V was pared by 4 bases and J by 6 bases, with 19 bases between. Germline values: CDR1 SGHRS, CDR2 YFSETQ. This CDR3 spans 16 amino acids. CDR3 DNA: TGCGCCAGCAGCCCATCGACAGGTTGGGCTGATGAAAAACTGTTTTTT. Translating gives CASSPSTGWADEKLFF.

The chain is built from TRBV5-1 and TRBJ1-3; D might be TRBD1 (5 bases). The CDR3 extends over 16 amino acids. Germline V CDR1 and CDR2: SGHRS, YFSETQ. V dropped 0 bases and J dropped 0 bases, with 10 bases sitting between them. For the CDR3, the DNA is TGCGCCAGCAGCTTGGGGTCGACAGTCTCTGGAAACACCATATATTTT. It is translated as CASSLGSTVSGNTIYF.

This clone was seen just once. This sequence joins TRBV10-3 and TRBJ2-1; 11 bases are shared with TRBD1. The V segment lost 3 bases and the J segment 12 bases; nucleotides outside the gene matches: 10. The CDR3 is 15 residues long. The germline gives CDR1 ENHRY, CDR2 SYGVKD. This CDR3 is CAISDPGTGGFRQFF. CDR3 in DNA: TGTGCCATCAGTGACCCCGGGACAGGGGGTTTTCGGCAGTTCTTC.

The chain couples TRBV3-1 (or the pseudogene TRBV3-2) to TRBJ2-2, with D unresolved. The CDR3 sequence is 14 residues long. Germline loops: CDR1 LGHDT, CDR2 YNNKEL (reference sequence). Trimming removed 4 bases from V and 5 bases from J, with 11 bases in between. This chain's CDR3 is CASSRATVTGELFF. Written as DNA, the CDR3 is TGTGCCAGCAGCCGGGCCACAGTGACCGGGGAGCTGTTTTTT.

The gene calls are TRBV30 and TRBJ1-6, with D possibly being TRBD1 (6 bases). Deletions cut 3 bases from V and 8 bases from J, with 17 bases between. The CDR3 runs to 15 residues. CDR1 and CDR2 from the germline V gene are GTSNPN and SVGIG (reference sequence). CDR3 nucleotides: TGTGCCTGGAGGGATTTTGCAGGGGATTATTCACCCCTCCACTTT. It encodes CAWRDFAGDYSPLHF.

This clone appeared a single time. The genes are TRBV10-3 and TRBJ2-3, with D uncertain. CDR1 ENHRY and CDR2 SYGVKD come from the germline V gene. Trimming removed 6 bases from V and 5 bases from J, with 9 bases in between. The CDR3 spans 12 residues. The CDR3 here is CAISERGDTQYF. CDR3 DNA sequence: TGTGCCATCAGCGAGAGAGGAGATACGCAGTATTTT.

The rearrangement uses TRBV7-9 and TRBJ1-4, with a weak D call TRBD1 (5 bases). The germline gives CDR1 SEHNR, CDR2 FQNEAQ (reference sequence). The CDR3 length is 13 residues. The ends were cut back, 3 bases at V and 10 bases at J, with 12 bases in the middle. The chain's CDR3 is CASSFRASRKLFF. The CDR3, as DNA: TGTGCCAGCAGCTTCAGGGCCTCGCGAAAACTGTTTTTT.

This chain links TRBV7-9 with TRBJ2-3; D unclear. The CDR3 is made up of 15 amino acids. V was shortened by 3 bases and J by 0 bases, with 10 bases between the two germline ends. Germline V gene data show CDR1 as SEHNR and CDR2 as FQNEAQ (reference sequence). In nucleotides, the CDR3 is TGTGCCAGCAGCTTGGGCAGGTCTAGCACAGATACGCAGTATTTT. As protein: CASSLGRSSTDTQYF. The complete variable domain, with remaining parts taken from reference TRBV7-9 and TRBJ2-3, reads DTGVSQNPRHKITKRGQNVTFRCDPISEHNRLYWYRQTLGQGPEFLTYFQNEAQLEKSRLLSDRFSAERPKGSFSTLEIQRTEQGDSAMYLCASSLGRSSTDTQYFGPGTRLTVL.

The rearrangement joins TRBV9 to TRBJ2-1, with D perhaps TRBD1 (6 bases). CDR1 SGDLS and CDR2 YYNGEE come from the germline V gene. The ends were cut back, 4 bases at V and 6 bases at J, with 20 bases in the middle. This CDR3 has 16 residues. CDR3 DNA sequence: TGTGCCAGCAGCACATACCAGGGGCTTGGGTTCAATGAGCAGTTCTTC. Residues: CASSTYQGLGFNEQFF.

The chain combines TRBV5-1 with TRBJ2-7, with 8 bases lining up with TRBD2. Germline V gives CDR1 SGHRS, CDR2 YFSETQ. The CDR3 loop spans 15 amino acids. J gave up 0 bases and V 4 bases, and 6 bases lay outside the gene matches. The DNA of the CDR3 is TGCGCCAGCAGCCCGGGACTAGGGAGCTCCTACGAGCAGTACGTC. Translation gives CASSPGLGSSYEQYV.

The rearrangement joins TRBV6-1 to TRBJ2-7, with D unclear. V lost 0 bases and J 1 base, leaving 7 bases between the germline ends. Germline CDR1 MNHNS, CDR2 SASEGT. This CDR3 spans 14 amino acids. The CDR3: CASSEASRSYEQYF. The CDR3 DNA follows: TGTGCCAGCAGTGAAGCTAGTCGATCCTACGAGCAGTACTTC.

This chain joins TRBV5-4 and TRBJ2-5; possible D gene TRBD2, 5 bases. V lost 0 bases and J 7 bases, leaving 16 bases between the germline ends. Germline V CDR1 and CDR2: SGHNT, YYREEE (reference sequence). The CDR3 is made up of 15 amino acids. This chain's CDR3 is CASSLAGDPAGTQYF. In DNA, the CDR3 is TGTGCCAGCAGCTTGGCTGGCGACCCCGCGGGGACCCAGTACTTC. Based on the CDR3 plus reference TRBV5-4 and TRBJ2-5, the full variable domain is ETGVTQSPTHLIKTRGQQVTLRCSSQSGHNTVSWYQQALGQGPQFIFQYYREEENGRGNFPPRFSGLQFPNYSSELNVNALELDDSALYLCASSLAGDPAGTQYFGPGTRLLVL.

V usage is TRBV27 and J usage is TRBJ2-5, with TRBD2 identical over 7 bases. CDR1 MNHEY and CDR2 SMNVEV come from the germline V gene (reference sequence). This CDR3 has 18 amino acids. Trimming removed 5 bases from V and 5 bases from J; junction bases left unmatched: 20. CDR3 in amino acids: CASSTSGGGPRSLETQYF. The CDR3, as DNA: TGTGCCAGCAGTACCTCGGGCGGGGGACCACGTAGCCTGGAGACCCAGTACTTC.

The J gene is TRBJ1-2, the V gene TRBV2; TRBD1 aligns across 7 bases. Per germline, CDR1 SNHLY and CDR2 FYNNEI. The junction had 11 bases not matched to a gene; V was cut back by 6 bases and J by 4 bases. The CDR3 sequence is 15 residues long. This CDR3 reads CASSASRQGLYGYTF. CDR3 bases: TGTGCCAGCAGCGCATCCCGACAGGGTCTCTATGGCTACACCTTC.

The rearrangement links TRBV29-1 to TRBJ1-2, with D hard to call. Trimming pared 3 bases from V and 4 bases from J, leaving 9 bases between. The CDR3 length is 12 residues. Germline V gene data show CDR1 as SQVTM and CDR2 as ANQGSEA. In DNA, the CDR3 is TGCAGCGTTGATGAAGTCAGCTATGGCTACACCTTC. Its translation: CSVDEVSYGYTF.

This chain links TRBV11-2 with TRBJ2-7, with a tentative D call TRBD1 (5 bases). From germline, CDR1 is SGHAT and CDR2 FQNNGV. Trimming took 5 bases from V and 0 from J, leaving 20 bases between them. The CDR3 has 17 residues. For the CDR3, the DNA is TGTGCCAGCAGCCCTGCTGGCAGTAACAGGAGCTCCTACGAGCAGTACGTC. Its translation is CASSPAGSNRSSYEQYV.

The genes are TRBV19 and TRBJ2-6; D perhaps matches TRBD1 (6 bases). The V and J ends lost 7 bases and 4 bases respectively, with 20 bases between them. The germline CDR1 and CDR2 sequences are LNHDA and SQIVND (reference sequence). This CDR3 is built from 17 residues. The CDR3 protein is CASTGQDSTSGANVLTF. CDR3 nucleotide sequence: TGTGCCAGTACTGGGCAGGACAGCACTTCGGGGGCCAACGTCCTGACTTTC.

The genes are TRBV10-3 and TRBJ2-5; D possibly corresponds to TRBD2 (7 bases). V lost 11 bases, J lost 4 bases, and 17 bases lay in between. The CDR3 loop spans 13 amino acids. Germline V gives CDR1 ENHRY, CDR2 SYGVKD. The CDR3 DNA follows: TGTGCCGTCGCGTTAAGGGGGGGAGAGACCCAGTACTTC. Amino acids: CAVALRGGETQYF.